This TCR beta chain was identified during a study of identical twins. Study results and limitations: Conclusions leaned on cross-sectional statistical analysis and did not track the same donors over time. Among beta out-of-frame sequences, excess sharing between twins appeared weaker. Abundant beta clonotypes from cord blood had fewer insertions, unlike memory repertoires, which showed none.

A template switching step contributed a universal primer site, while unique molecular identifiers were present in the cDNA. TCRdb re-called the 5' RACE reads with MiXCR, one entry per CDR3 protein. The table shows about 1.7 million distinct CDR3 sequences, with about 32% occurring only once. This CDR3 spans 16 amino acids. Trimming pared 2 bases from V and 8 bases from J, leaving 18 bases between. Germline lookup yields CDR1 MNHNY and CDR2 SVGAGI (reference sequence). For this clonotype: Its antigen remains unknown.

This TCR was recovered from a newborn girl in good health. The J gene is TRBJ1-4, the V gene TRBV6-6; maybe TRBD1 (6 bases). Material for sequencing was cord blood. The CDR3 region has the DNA TGTGCCAGCAGTTACGCCGCGTCAGGGGCTTGGGAAAAACTGTTTTTT. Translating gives CASSYAASGAWEKLFF.